A selection of T cell receptor beta chains follows, all from one sample in a study of Ad26.COV2.S vaccination and SARS-CoV-2 variants. TCRdb's copy holds only in-frame clones and misses some; the assay was immunoSEQ multiplex PCR. The sample has more than 300,000 clones, around 89% seen once; the top ten hold roughly 4.8%. Here the sequenced sample was peripheral blood, taken in a trial of Ad26.COV2.S vaccine versus placebo. The origin of the receptors is a person aged 18 to 65 who received the Ad26.COV2.S COVID-19 vaccine or a placebo. The conserved cysteine and the conserved F or W are not part of the CDR3 here.

>TRBV7-8|TRBJ2-5
ASSFYRMETQY
>TRBV6-5|TRBJ1-3
ASSPDRYSGNTIY
>TRBV15|TRBJ2-3
ATSRDKSRSSTDTQY
>TRBV28|TRBJ1-2
ASSRGKANYGYT
>TRBV10-3|TRBJ1-6
AISKDRFEYNSPLH
>TRBV7-9|TRBJ2-7
ASSSRSFGSSYEQY
>TRBV11-2|TRBJ2-5
ASSLNREGETQY
>TRBV5-4|TRBJ1-2
ASSLIGQALYGYT
>TRBV30|TRBJ2-7
AWSGRQGSSYEQY
>TRBV30|TRBJ1-2
AWSREAPGYT
>TRBV5-1|TRBJ2-5
ASSFGAGEETQY
>TRBV6-5|TRBJ1-2
ASSPDRSYGYT
>TRBV25-1|TRBJ1-1
ASSERGSRINPEAF
>TRBV24-1|TRBJ2-1
ATSDETSGRVEQF
>TRBV6-5|TRBJ2-2
ASNAGAWGAGELF
>TRBV28|TRBJ1-1
ASRDATVTGMNTEAF
>TRBV12-3/TRBV12-4|TRBJ2-2
ASSFGTGELF
>TRBV6-1|TRBJ2-7
ASSEEVGTSSYEQY
>TRBV21-1|TRBJ1-1
ASSTGTGGTEAF
>TRBV7-9|TRBJ2-7
ASSSGQGVSYEQY
>TRBV2|TRBJ1-1
ASRPSTEAF
>TRBV19|TRBJ2-3
ASSIALKLAGVSDTQY
>TRBV18|TRBJ2-1
ASSPEVSVGYNEQF
>TRBV14|TRBJ2-7
ASSQDRGLTEQY
>TRBV5-4|TRBJ1-6
ASSVTRGDSPLH
>TRBV6-5|TRBJ1-4
ASSLTWNEKLF
>TRBV10-2|TRBJ2-1
ASGKETLNEQF
>TRBV9|TRBJ2-5
ASSVVDSSYGVGTQY
>TRBV6-2/TRBV6-3|TRBJ1-2
ASSSLSGGVSLNGYT